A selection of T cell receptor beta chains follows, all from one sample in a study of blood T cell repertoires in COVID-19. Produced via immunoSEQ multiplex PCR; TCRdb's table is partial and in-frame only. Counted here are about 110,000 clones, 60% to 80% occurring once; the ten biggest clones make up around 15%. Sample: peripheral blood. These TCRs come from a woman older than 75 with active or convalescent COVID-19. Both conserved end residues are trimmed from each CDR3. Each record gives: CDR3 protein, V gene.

CDR3 protein: ASRAGRRAWDTEAF; V gene: TRBV19
CDR3 protein: SASGHFGKNIQY; V gene: TRBV29-1
CDR3 protein: ASSQDVAAGETQY; V gene: TRBV4-1
CDR3 protein: ASSLLAASSYNEQF; V gene: TRBV5-1
CDR3 protein: ASSGRTSGAYNEQF; V gene: TRBV5-1
CDR3 protein: ASSPPFWDRGNEKLF; V gene: TRBV7-9
CDR3 protein: ASRKLGPYNEQF; V gene: TRBV6-5
CDR3 protein: ASSSLGDRGHGVAGELF; V gene: TRBV28
CDR3 protein: ASTRDSNVNYGYT; V gene: TRBV19
CDR3 protein: ASQDRGAGNYGYT; V gene: TRBV5-1
CDR3 protein: AWSVSYYEQY; V gene: TRBV30
CDR3 protein: ASSPGQGYSNQPQH; V gene: TRBV28
CDR3 protein: ASSLTGEDEQY; V gene: TRBV12-3/TRBV12-4
CDR3 protein: AWVRRVAGRLSTGELF; V gene: TRBV30
CDR3 protein: ASSLDAGGAF; V gene: TRBV7-9
CDR3 protein: ASSIGGGAPYNEQF; V gene: TRBV19
CDR3 protein: AWSKLAGYYNEQF; V gene: TRBV30
CDR3 protein: ASSRDSSGNTIY; V gene: TRBV25-1
CDR3 protein: ASSGGHYGYT; V gene: TRBV2
CDR3 protein: ASSGAGLDTQY; V gene: TRBV9
CDR3 protein: ASSARTGDYGYT; V gene: TRBV9
CDR3 protein: ASRHIRRGRNTEAF; V gene: TRBV11-2
CDR3 protein: ASSLGTVNTGELF; V gene: TRBV19
CDR3 protein: ASSQSGIGYT; V gene: TRBV14
CDR3 protein: ARNRVEAF; V gene: TRBV2
CDR3 protein: ATSGGLVYEQY; V gene: TRBV2
CDR3 protein: ASSRLQDRLKAQY; V gene: TRBV2
CDR3 protein: ASHQTGGPIDTQY; V gene: TRBV5-1
CDR3 protein: ASTMVDLAYEQY; V gene: TRBV2
CDR3 protein: AWRKGKTDPSYEQY; V gene: TRBV30
CDR3 protein: ASSQGISANTGELF; V gene: TRBV3-1/TRBV3-2
CDR3 protein: ASSRGGASGRLPGSSYEQY; V gene: TRBV19
CDR3 protein: ASSVAAGPRGYT; V gene: TRBV9
CDR3 protein: ASSVGLAGRAQY; V gene: TRBV9
CDR3 protein: ASSIGTTSSSYNEQF; V gene: TRBV19
CDR3 protein: ASSLAPAGGFNEQF; V gene: TRBV5-1
CDR3 protein: ASSLRLAGTTGELF; V gene: TRBV23-1
CDR3 protein: ASTLGGGTGELF; V gene: TRBV6-5
CDR3 protein: ASSQGLAEYNEQF; V gene: TRBV5-1
CDR3 protein: ASSLDNSYEQY; V gene: TRBV18
CDR3 protein: ASTTQVNTEAF; V gene: TRBV12-3/TRBV12-4
CDR3 protein: ASSARAGDVGGYT; V gene: TRBV6-1
CDR3 protein: ASSVGGGRPDTQY; V gene: TRBV9
CDR3 protein: ASSLRLAGADTQY; V gene: TRBV5-8
CDR3 protein: ASSPYSNRGFYSNQPQH; V gene: TRBV28